Listed below are T cell receptor beta chains from one sample, sequenced in a study of T cells in tumors after PD-1 blockade. Sequenced by immunoSEQ multiplex PCR; TCRdb stores in-frame clones only, minus some. The sample comprises more than 8,000 clones, 62% of which are singletons, and over 10% rests with the top ten. The material sequenced was tumor tissue, taken after anti-PD-1 treatment. The receptors originated from a human donor with basal cell carcinoma. The CDR3 runs from the conserved cysteine through the conserved F or W. Fields, in order: D gene, clone size, J gene, V gene, CDR3 protein, CDR3 DNA. The D gene is left open where the match is weak. Expanded clones get a size class; other rows say once, few or many, or leave the size out.

TRBD2	NA	TRBJ2-7	TRBV4-1	CASSLTAGGLYEQYF	TGCGCCAGCAGCCTGACAGCGGGGGGCCTCTACGAGCAGTACTTC
NA	NA	TRBJ2-3	TRBV7-2	CASSLSRGGTDTQYF	TGTGCCAGCAGCTTATCGAGGGGGGGGACAGATACGCAGTATTTT
NA	NA	TRBJ1-2	TRBV23-1	CASSQGTLYGYTF	TGCGCCAGCAGTCAAGGGACACTCTATGGCTACACCTTC
TRBD2	NA	TRBJ2-1	TRBV6-5	CASSYTTSGKGEQFF	TGTGCCAGCAGTTACACGACTAGCGGCAAGGGTGAGCAGTTCTTC
NA	few	TRBJ2-6	TRBV7-6	CASSLVGAGANVLTF	TGTGCCAGCAGCTTAGTTGGGGCTGGGGCCAACGTCCTGACTTTC
NA	once	TRBJ2-2	TRBV6-2/TRBV6-3	CASSPSRELFF	TGTGCCAGCAGTCCGTCGAGGGAGCTGTTTTTT
NA	NA	TRBJ1-3	TRBV7-6	CASSKGGTSGNTIYF	TGTGCCAGCAGCAAAGGTGGGACCTCTGGAAACACCATATATTTT
TRBD1	few	TRBJ2-5	TRBV20-1	CSAVDRETQYF	TGCAGTGCCGTGGACAGGGAAACCCAGTACTTC
NA	NA	TRBJ1-5	TRBV7-9	CASSLVGPGQPQHF	TGTGCCAGCAGCTTAGTCGGGCCAGGGCAGCCCCAGCATTTT
TRBD1	NA	TRBJ1-5	TRBV19	CASSTKGAGSNQPQHF	TGTGCCAGTAGTACCAAGGGGGCAGGGAGCAATCAGCCCCAGCATTTT
NA	NA	TRBJ2-7	TRBV28	CASSFTTGRPTYEQYF	TGTGCCAGCAGTTTCACTACCGGACGTCCTACCTACGAGCAGTACTTC
TRBD2	few	TRBJ2-1	TRBV15	CATSQRGAPVWEQFF	TGTGCCACCAGTCAGCGGGGGGCCCCCGTTTGGGAGCAGTTCTTC
NA	NA	TRBJ2-5	TRBV20-1	CSARPEETQYF	TGCAGTGCTAGACCAGAAGAGACCCAGTACTTC
NA	NA	TRBJ1-2	TRBV4-1	CAIPMDSENYGYTF	TGCGCCATCCCAATGGACAGTGAGAACTATGGCTACACCTTC
NA	NA	TRBJ1-5	TRBV19	CASMKTPSGSWNQHF	TGTGCCAGTATGAAGACCCCCTCTGGGAGCTGGAACCAGCATTTT
NA	NA	TRBJ1-3	TRBV18	CASSPDVRGTGNTIYF	TGTGCCAGCTCACCCGACGTCAGGGGAACTGGAAACACCATATATTTT
TRBD1	few	TRBJ1-5	TRBV2	CASSAGGRSNQPQHF	TGTGCCAGCAGTGCAGGGGGCCGGAGCAATCAGCCCCAGCATTTT
NA	NA	TRBJ1-1	TRBV3-1/TRBV3-2	CASSQEGGVTEAFF	TGTGCCAGCAGCCAAGAAGGCGGGGTCACTGAAGCTTTCTTT
NA	NA	TRBJ2-1	TRBV28	CASSGERWQFF	TGTGCCAGCAGCGGAGAGCGGTGGCAGTTCTTC
NA	NA	TRBJ1-3	TRBV28	CASSLRGGFSGNTIYF	TGTGCCAGCAGTTTAAGAGGGGGTTTCTCTGGAAACACCATATATTTT
TRBD2	NA	TRBJ2-7	TRBV7-9	CASSLGLDWLQAQYEQYF	TGTGCCAGCAGCTTGGGACTAGATTGGCTACAGGCGCAATACGAGCAGTACTTC
NA	once	TRBJ2-3	TRBV30	CAWSGASTDTQYF	TGTGCCTGGAGTGGGGCTAGCACAGATACGCAGTATTTT
NA	NA	TRBJ2-3	TRBV28	CASSSNSRTQYF	TGTGCCAGCAGCTCTAACTCCCGTACGCAGTATTTT
TRBD1	few	TRBJ2-1	TRBV3-1/TRBV3-2	CASSPRTGSYNEQFF	TGTGCCAGCAGCCCACGGACAGGCTCCTACAATGAGCAGTTCTTC
NA	few	TRBJ2-5	TRBV5-1	CASSLRAAREETQYF	TGCGCCAGCAGCTTGAGGGCCGCGAGGGAGGAGACCCAGTACTTC
TRBD1	NA	TRBJ2-7	TRBV27	CASGTGGSYEQYF	TGTGCCAGCGGGACAGGGGGGTCCTACGAGCAGTACTTC